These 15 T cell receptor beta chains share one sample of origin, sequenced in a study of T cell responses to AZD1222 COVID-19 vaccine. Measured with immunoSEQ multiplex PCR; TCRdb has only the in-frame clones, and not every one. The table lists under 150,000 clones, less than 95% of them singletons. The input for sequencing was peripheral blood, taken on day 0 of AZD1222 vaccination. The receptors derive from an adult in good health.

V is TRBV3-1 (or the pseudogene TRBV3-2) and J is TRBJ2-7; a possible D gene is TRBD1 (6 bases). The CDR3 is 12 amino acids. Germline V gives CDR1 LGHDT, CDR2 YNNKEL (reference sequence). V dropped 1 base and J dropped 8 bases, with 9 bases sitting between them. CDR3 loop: CASSQVQGKQYF. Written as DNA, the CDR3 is TGTGCCAGCAGCCAAGTGCAGGGGAAGCAGTACTTC.

Here the CDR3 reads CASSYSMVGNTEAFF. CDR3 DNA sequence: TGTGCCAGCAGTTACTCGATGGTCGGGAACACTGAAGCTTTCTTT. V gene TRBV6-5 combines with J gene TRBJ1-1; no firm D call. The V and J ends lost 0 bases and 1 base respectively, with 9 bases between them. The CDR3 has 15 residues. CDR1 is MNHEY and CDR2 is SVGAGI in the germline V gene.

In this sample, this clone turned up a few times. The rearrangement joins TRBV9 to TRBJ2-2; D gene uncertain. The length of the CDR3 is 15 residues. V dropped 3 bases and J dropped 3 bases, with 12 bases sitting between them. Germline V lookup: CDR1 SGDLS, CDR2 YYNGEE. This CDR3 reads CASSATRGHTGELFF. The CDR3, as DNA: TGTGCCAGCAGCGCTACCCGAGGACACACCGGGGAGCTGTTTTTT.

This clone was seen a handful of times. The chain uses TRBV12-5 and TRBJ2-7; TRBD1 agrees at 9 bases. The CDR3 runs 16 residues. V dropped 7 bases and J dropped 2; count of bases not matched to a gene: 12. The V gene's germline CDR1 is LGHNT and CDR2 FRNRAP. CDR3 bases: TGTGCTAGTGCCCCGGGACAGGGTAAGGGGACCTACGAGCAGTACTTC. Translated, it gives CASAPGQGKGTYEQYF.

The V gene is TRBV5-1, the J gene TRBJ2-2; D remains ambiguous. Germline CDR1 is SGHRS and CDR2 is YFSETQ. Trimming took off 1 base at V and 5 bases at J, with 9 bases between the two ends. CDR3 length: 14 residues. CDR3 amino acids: CASSLSPTTGELFF. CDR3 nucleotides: TGCGCCAGCAGCTTGTCTCCAACAACCGGGGAGCTGTTTTTT. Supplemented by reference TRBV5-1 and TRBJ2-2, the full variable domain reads KAGVTQTPRYLIKTRGQQVTLSCSPISGHRSVSWYQQTPGQGLQFLFEYFSETQRNKGNFPGRFSGRQFSNSRSEMNVSTLELGDSALYLCASSLSPTTGELFFGEGSRLTVL.

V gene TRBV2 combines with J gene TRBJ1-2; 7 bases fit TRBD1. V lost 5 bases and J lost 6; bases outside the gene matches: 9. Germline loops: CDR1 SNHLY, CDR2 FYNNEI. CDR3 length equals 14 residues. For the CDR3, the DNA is TGTGCCAGCAGTCTCCAGGGACAGTTGAATGGCTACACCTTC. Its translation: CASSLQGQLNGYTF.

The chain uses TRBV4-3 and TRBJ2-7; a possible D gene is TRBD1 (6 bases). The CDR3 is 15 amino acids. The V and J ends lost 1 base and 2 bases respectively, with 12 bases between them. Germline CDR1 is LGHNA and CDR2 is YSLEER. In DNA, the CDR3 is TGCGCCAGCAGCCAAGGGCCAGGGGAAGCCTACGAGCAGTACTTC. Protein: CASSQGPGEAYEQYF.

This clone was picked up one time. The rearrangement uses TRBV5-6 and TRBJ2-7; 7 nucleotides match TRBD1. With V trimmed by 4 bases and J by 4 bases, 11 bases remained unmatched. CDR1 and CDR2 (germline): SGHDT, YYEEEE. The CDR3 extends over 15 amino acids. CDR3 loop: CASSGFVGQPYEQYF. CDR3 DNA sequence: TGTGCCAGCAGCGGCTTCGTGGGACAGCCATACGAGCAGTACTTC.

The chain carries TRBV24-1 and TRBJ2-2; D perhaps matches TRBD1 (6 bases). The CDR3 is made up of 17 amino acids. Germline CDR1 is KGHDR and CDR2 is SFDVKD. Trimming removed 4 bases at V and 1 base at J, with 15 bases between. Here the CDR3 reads CATSEYRDNVNTGELFF. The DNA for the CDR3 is TGTGCCACCAGTGAGTACCGGGACAACGTGAACACCGGGGAGCTGTTTTTT.

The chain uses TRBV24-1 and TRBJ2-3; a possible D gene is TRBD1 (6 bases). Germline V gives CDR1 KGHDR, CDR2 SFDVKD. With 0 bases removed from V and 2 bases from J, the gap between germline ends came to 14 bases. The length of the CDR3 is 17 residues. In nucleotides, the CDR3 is TGTGCCACCAGTGATTTGCCTGGGCAGGGGTACACAGATACGCAGTATTTT. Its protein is CATSDLPGQGYTDTQYF.

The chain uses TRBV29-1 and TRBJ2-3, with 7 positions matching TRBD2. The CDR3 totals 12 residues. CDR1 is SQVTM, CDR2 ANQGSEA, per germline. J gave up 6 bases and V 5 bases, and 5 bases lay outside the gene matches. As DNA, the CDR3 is TGCAGCGTTCTCCCAGCGGGGGATACGCAGTATTTT. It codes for CSVLPAGDTQYF.

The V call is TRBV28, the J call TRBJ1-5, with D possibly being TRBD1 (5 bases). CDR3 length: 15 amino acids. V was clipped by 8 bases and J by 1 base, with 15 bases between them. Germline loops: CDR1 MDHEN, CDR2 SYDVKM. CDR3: CASRAQGNSNQPQHF. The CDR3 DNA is TGTGCCAGCCGTGCCCAGGGTAACAGCAATCAGCCCCAGCATTTT.

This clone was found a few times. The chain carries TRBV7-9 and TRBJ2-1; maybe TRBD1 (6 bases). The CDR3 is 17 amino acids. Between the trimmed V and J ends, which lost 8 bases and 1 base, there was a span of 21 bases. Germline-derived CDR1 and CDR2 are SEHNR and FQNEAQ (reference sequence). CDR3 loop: CASGHDFRDKSYNEQFF. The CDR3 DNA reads TGTGCCAGCGGACACGATTTCCGGGACAAGTCCTACAATGAGCAGTTCTTC.

DNA for the CDR3: TGCGCCAGCAGTGAAAACAGGGGAGCGGGTAATACGCAGTATTTT. Protein: CASSENRGAGNTQYF. This chain joins TRBV10-1 and TRBJ2-3; the D gene is possibly TRBD1 (7 bases). The CDR3 is 15 residues long. Deletions cut 3 bases from V and 7 bases from J, with 17 bases between. Looked up from germline, CDR1 is WNHNN and CDR2 is SYGVQD (reference sequence).

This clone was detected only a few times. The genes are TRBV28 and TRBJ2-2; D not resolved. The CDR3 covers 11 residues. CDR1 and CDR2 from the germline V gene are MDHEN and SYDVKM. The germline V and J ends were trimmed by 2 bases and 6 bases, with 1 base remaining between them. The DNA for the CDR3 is TGTGCCAGCAGTTTACCCGGGGAGCTGTTTTTT. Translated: CASSLPGELFF.